Each of the 29 T cell receptor beta chains below was sequenced from the same sample in a study of neurological immune-mediated disorders. In TCRdb, the 5' RACE reads were re-called with MiXCR into one record per CDR3 protein. The sample includes 65,000 to 85,000 distinct CDR3 sequences, more than 3% of them seen just once. The sample was PBMCs. These TCRs come from a woman aged 50 to 65 with multiple sclerosis.

The chain couples TRBV29-1 to TRBJ1-1; D remains unclear. The CDR3 is 11 amino acids. Trimming pared 7 bases from V and 6 bases from J, leaving 12 bases between. CDR1 is SQVTM, CDR2 ANQGSEA, per germline. The CDR3 is CSETISAEAFF. The CDR3 DNA follows: TGCAGCGAGACGATAAGCGCTGAAGCTTTCTTT.

This clonotype was detected only a few times. The rearrangement links TRBV18 to TRBJ2-2; 10 bases are shared with TRBD1. The CDR3 runs 16 residues. V dropped 1 base and J dropped 4; count of bases not matched to a gene: 3. Germline CDR1 and CDR2: KGHSH and LQKENI. The CDR3 DNA follows: TGTGCCAGCTCACCACTGGGACAGGGGAGCACCGGGGAGCTGTTTTTT. Its protein is CASSPLGQGSTGELFF. The whole variable domain, filled in from reference TRBV18 and TRBJ2-2, reads NAGVMQNPRHLVRRRGQEARLRCSPMKGHSHVYWYRQLPEEGLKFMVYLQKENIIDESGMPKERFSAEFPKEGPSILRIQQVVRGDSAAYFCASSPLGQGSTGELFFGEGSRLTVL.

This clonotype was found many times. The V and J genes are TRBV5-1 and TRBJ2-2; 10 nucleotides align to TRBD1. Germline lookup yields CDR1 SGHRS and CDR2 YFSETQ. This CDR3 has 16 amino acids. Losses at the gene ends were 4 bases for V and 4 bases for J; bases not matched to a gene: 7. The CDR3 nucleotides read TGCGCCAGCAGCCCAGACAGGGGGCGCAGCACCGGGGAGCTGTTTTTT. This codes for CASSPDRGRSTGELFF.

This clonotype was seen at least ten times. The gene calls are TRBV12-3 or TRBV12-4 and TRBJ1-2, with no clear D. CDR3 length equals 12 residues. V was pared by 3 bases and J by 8 bases, with 10 bases between. CDR3 in amino acids: CASSFSGIGYTF. The CDR3 bases are TGTGCCAGCAGTTTTAGTGGGATCGGCTACACCTTC.

This clonotype has at least ten counts. This chain uses TRBV20-1 with TRBJ2-2, with 9 bases lining up with TRBD1. V dropped 6 bases and J dropped 4; count of bases not matched to a gene: 6. The CDR3 extends over 14 amino acids. CDR1 and CDR2 from the germline V gene are DFQATT and SNEGSKA (reference sequence). The CDR3 sequence is CSAPGQGLTGELFF. As DNA, the CDR3 is TGCAGTGCCCCGGGACAGGGCCTCACCGGGGAGCTGTTTTTT.

This clonotype was counted many times. The chain recombines TRBV20-1 with TRBJ2-1; D is undetermined. The CDR3 has 12 residues. V lost 2 bases and J 2 bases, leaving 4 bases between the germline ends. CDR1 and CDR2 from the germline V gene are DFQATT and SNEGSKA (reference sequence). DNA for the CDR3: TGCAGTGCTAGACCCACCTACAATGAGCAGTTCTTC. Its translation: CSARPTYNEQFF.

This clonotype was observed many times. The CDR3 DNA is TGCAGTGCGCCCCCGCTAGCGCGCACAGATACGCAGTATTTT. Translated, it gives CSAPPLARTDTQYF. The rearrangement uses TRBV20-1 and TRBJ2-3; weak D call: TRBD2 (6 bases). The germline CDR1 and CDR2 sequences are DFQATT and SNEGSKA (reference sequence). CDR3 length equals 14 residues. V gave up 6 bases and J gave up 1 base, with 14 bases separating them.

The chain uses TRBV2 and TRBJ2-7; 7 positions agree with TRBD2. The trim removed 10 bases at V and 1 base at J, leaving 10 bases unmatched. Germline V CDR1 and CDR2: SNHLY, FYNNEI. There are 14 residues in the CDR3. In DNA form, the CDR3 reads TGTGCCACCGAGAGAAGCGGGGTTTCCTACGAGCAGTACTTC. This sequence encodes CATERSGVSYEQYF.

This clonotype has ten or more counts. The chain carries TRBV29-1 and TRBJ2-3, with 10 bases aligning to TRBD2. The length of the CDR3 is 18 residues. Germline CDR1 is SQVTM and CDR2 is ANQGSEA. After removal of 6 bases from V and 3 bases from J, the junction contained 18 bases not matched to a gene. The CDR3 region is CSVTEILPGLALTDTQYF. CDR3 nucleotide sequence: TGCAGCGTCACTGAGATCCTACCGGGACTAGCGTTAACAGATACGCAGTATTTT.

With respect to this clonotype: A single base separates this from a much larger clone, so it may be a read error. Likely a read error: the CDR3 ends without its conserved phenylalanine or tryptophan. The chain uses TRBV7-2 and TRBJ2-1, with D unclear. Trimming stripped 5 bases from V and 0 bases from J, with 26 bases between. The CDR3 covers 20 residues. Germline-derived CDR1 and CDR2 are SGHTA and FQGNSA. The CDR3 reads CASSVQKVLVEVVSYNEQFY. The CDR3 nucleotides read TGTGCCAGCAGCGTCCAGAAGGTACTGGTCGAAGTGGTCTCCTACAATGAGCAGTTCTAC.

This clonotype occurred many times. The rearrangement links TRBV7-9 to TRBJ2-5; D remains unclear. In germline, CDR1 is SEHNR, CDR2 FQNEAQ (reference sequence). The germline V and J ends were trimmed by 4 bases and 0 bases, with 12 bases remaining between them. There are 15 residues in the CDR3. Here the CDR3 reads CASSSPNENQETQYF. The CDR3 DNA follows: TGTGCCAGCAGCTCGCCTAACGAGAACCAAGAGACCCAGTACTTC. The entire variable domain, with the rest obtained from reference TRBV7-9 and TRBJ2-5, is as follows: DTGVSQNPRHKITKRGQNVTFRCDPISEHNRLYWYRQTLGQGPEFLTYFQNEAQLEKSRLLSDRFSAERPKGSFSTLEIQRTEQGDSAMYLCASSSPNENQETQYFGPGTRLLVL.

This clonotype was recorded at least ten times. The chain has TRBV12-3 or TRBV12-4 and TRBJ1-2; 7 positions agree with TRBD1. The CDR3 is 15 amino acids. The V gene end was trimmed by 7 bases and the J gene end by 3 bases; junction bases not matched to a gene: 11. DNA of the CDR3: TGTGCCAGCATCTACACCGGGACAGAATACTATGGCTACACCTTC. This sequence encodes CASIYTGTEYYGYTF.

There are many counts of this clonotype. V usage is TRBV25-1 and J usage is TRBJ2-5; D remains ambiguous. Trimming took off 1 base at V and 1 base at J, with 7 bases between the two ends. Germline-derived CDR1 and CDR2 are MGHDK and SYGVNS. The CDR3 spans 14 residues. The CDR3 DNA is TGTGCCAGCAGTGAATTTGGAGTCCAAGAGACCCAGTACTTC. The encoded protein is CASSEFGVQETQYF.

This clonotype has a count of ten or more. This sequence joins TRBV20-1 and TRBJ2-1; 7 nucleotides align to TRBD1. CDR3 length equals 14 residues. Germline V lookup: CDR1 DFQATT, CDR2 SNEGSKA (reference sequence). Here the CDR3 reads CSILTGRVYNEQFF. The DNA of the CDR3 is TGCAGCATTCTGACAGGGAGAGTTTACAATGAGCAGTTCTTC.

The table lists this clonotype with many counts. The rearrangement links TRBV27 to TRBJ2-7, with 9 bases that match TRBD2. Germline-derived CDR1 and CDR2 are MNHEY and SMNVEV (reference sequence). The CDR3 consists of 15 residues. Trimming at V came to 4 bases and at J to 5 bases, leaving 9 bases not matched to a gene. The CDR3 here is CASSSRLAVPNEQYF. The CDR3, as DNA: TGTGCCAGCAGTTCCCGACTAGCGGTTCCGAACGAGCAGTACTTC.

This clonotype was recorded many times. V usage is TRBV29-1 and J usage is TRBJ2-3; D gene uncertain. V was clipped by 2 bases and J by 0 bases, with 9 bases between them. The CDR3 spans 14 residues. Germline CDR1 SQVTM, CDR2 ANQGSEA. CDR3 protein: CSVESAESTDTQYF. The CDR3, as DNA: TGCAGCGTTGAATCGGCGGAGAGCACAGATACGCAGTATTTT.

This clonotype has a count of ten or more. The V gene is TRBV9, the J gene TRBJ2-1; 10 nucleotides line up with TRBD2. Losses at the gene ends were 7 bases for V and 7 bases for J; bases not matched to a gene: 8. The CDR3 spans 14 residues. The germline V gene has CDR1 SGDLS and CDR2 YYNGEE. The CDR3 DNA is TGTGCCAGCGCACTAGCGGGAAATAATAATGAGCAGTTCTTC. It is translated as CASALAGNNNEQFF.

Ten or more counts support this clonotype. This chain joins TRBV4-3 and TRBJ2-3; D possibly corresponds to TRBD1 (5 bases). Trimming removed 6 bases at V and 1 base at J, with 17 bases between. There are 16 residues in the CDR3. Per germline, CDR1 LGHNA and CDR2 YSLEER. The CDR3, as DNA: TGCGCCAGCAGTACCATAAGGGGTTGGGGCACAGATACGCAGTATTTT. Protein product: CASSTIRGWGTDTQYF.

This clonotype was observed at least ten times. The chain joins TRBV20-1 to TRBJ1-1; D is uncertain. Trimming left V 6 bases short and J 8 bases short, with 16 bases between. The CDR3 has 12 residues. Germline CDR1 reads DFQATT; CDR2 reads SNEGSKA (reference sequence). In DNA form, the CDR3 reads TGCAGTGCCCAACTCTCCGGGCCCGAAGCTTTCTTT. It translates to CSAQLSGPEAFF.

This clonotype was detected ten times or more. This sequence joins TRBV5-1 and TRBJ2-2, with D unclear. This CDR3 has 13 amino acids. The ends were cut back, 0 bases at V and 6 bases at J, with 6 bases in the middle. From germline, CDR1 is SGHRS and CDR2 YFSETQ. CDR3 nucleotides: TGCGCCAGCAGCTTGGATGGGCCCGGGGAGCTGTTTTTT. It is translated as CASSLDGPGELFF.

This clonotype was found many times. The chain recombines TRBV9 with TRBJ2-3; D might be TRBD1 or TRBD2, each matching 6 bases. CDR1 and CDR2 from the germline V gene are SGDLS and YYNGEE. The CDR3 is 15 amino acids. Trimming left V 0 bases short and J 5 bases short, with 13 bases between. As DNA, the CDR3 is TGTGCCAGCAGCGTAGAGGAGGGGGGAGGAGATACGCAGTATTTT. This codes for CASSVEEGGGDTQYF.

Of note for this clonotype: A much bigger clone sits one base away, suggesting this may be a read error. The rearrangement uses TRBV20-1 and TRBJ1-5; the match to TRBD1 covers 8 bases. The germline V gene has CDR1 DFQATT and CDR2 SNEGSKA (reference sequence). CDR3 length: 13 amino acids. In nucleotides, the CDR3 is TGCAGTACAGGGGGTAAAGGGAACCAGCCCCAGAATTTT. It specifies CSTGGKGNQPQNF.

This clonotype was observed many times. The chain recombines TRBV29-1 with TRBJ2-7; 9 positions agree with TRBD1. The trim removed 3 bases at V and 2 bases at J, leaving 2 bases unmatched. This CDR3 contains 13 residues. Per the germline V gene, CDR1 is SQVTM and CDR2 is ANQGSEA. The DNA of the CDR3 is TGCAGCGTTGATGGGACAGGGCCCTACGAGCAGTACTTC. It encodes CSVDGTGPYEQYF.

CDR3: CASSLPQGGLTEAFF. Here the CDR3 DNA reads TGCGCCAGCAGCTTGCCTCAGGGGGGGTTAACTGAAGCTTTCTTT. This chain uses TRBV5-1 with TRBJ1-1; 7 nucleotides match TRBD1. Trimming at V came to 1 base and at J to 5 bases, leaving 8 bases not matched to a gene. In germline, CDR1 is SGHRS, CDR2 YFSETQ. CDR3 length: 15 amino acids.

This clonotype was found many times. At one end the junction does not follow the germline gene, possibly because of a read error. This chain joins TRBV7-2 and TRBJ2-4, with D possibly matching TRBD1 (6 bases). Germline V gene sequence: CDR1 SGHTA, CDR2 FQGNSA. The CDR3 is 12 residues long. CDR3 sequence (DNA): TGTGCCAGCAGCATAAACAGGGAACCCTCCCACTTC. It codes for CASSINREPSHF.

This clonotype was recorded many times. The rearrangement links TRBV27 to TRBJ2-1; TRBD1 is a possible D gene (6 bases). Per the germline V gene, CDR1 is MNHEY and CDR2 is SMNVEV (reference sequence). The germline V and J ends were trimmed by 4 bases and 6 bases, with 10 bases remaining between them. The CDR3 length is 13 residues. CDR3 sequence reads: CASSWVGGNEQFF. In nucleotides, the CDR3 is TGTGCCAGCAGTTGGGTAGGGGGCAATGAGCAGTTCTTC.

This clonotype was counted many times. The J gene is TRBJ2-4, the V gene TRBV9, with 12 bases fitting TRBD2. The V gene's germline CDR1 is SGDLS and CDR2 YYNGEE. Germline trimming cut 4 bases from V and 7 bases from J; bases unmatched to any gene: 6. CDR3 length: 15 residues. CDR3 sequence: CASSPLLAGGNIQYF. Here the CDR3 DNA reads TGTGCCAGCAGCCCCCTCCTAGCGGGAGGGAACATTCAGTACTTC.

This clonotype was observed many times. CDR3 sequence: CASSMTGSTEAFF. DNA for the CDR3: TGTGCCAGCAGCATGACAGGTAGCACTGAAGCTTTCTTT. This chain connects TRBV12-3 or TRBV12-4 to TRBJ1-1, with D possibly TRBD1 on 6 matching bases. The CDR3 covers 13 residues. Trimming left V 6 bases short and J 4 bases short, with 12 bases between.

This clonotype appeared many times. The chain joins TRBV5-1 to TRBJ2-1; possibly TRBD1 or TRBD2 for D (5 bases each). The V and J ends lost 4 bases and 1 base respectively, with 18 bases between them. CDR1 is SGHRS and CDR2 is YFSETQ in the germline V gene. The CDR3 is made up of 17 amino acids. Here the CDR3 reads CASSPGLLRGSYNEQFF. As DNA, the CDR3 is TGCGCCAGCAGCCCAGGACTCCTTAGGGGTTCCTACAATGAGCAGTTCTTC.